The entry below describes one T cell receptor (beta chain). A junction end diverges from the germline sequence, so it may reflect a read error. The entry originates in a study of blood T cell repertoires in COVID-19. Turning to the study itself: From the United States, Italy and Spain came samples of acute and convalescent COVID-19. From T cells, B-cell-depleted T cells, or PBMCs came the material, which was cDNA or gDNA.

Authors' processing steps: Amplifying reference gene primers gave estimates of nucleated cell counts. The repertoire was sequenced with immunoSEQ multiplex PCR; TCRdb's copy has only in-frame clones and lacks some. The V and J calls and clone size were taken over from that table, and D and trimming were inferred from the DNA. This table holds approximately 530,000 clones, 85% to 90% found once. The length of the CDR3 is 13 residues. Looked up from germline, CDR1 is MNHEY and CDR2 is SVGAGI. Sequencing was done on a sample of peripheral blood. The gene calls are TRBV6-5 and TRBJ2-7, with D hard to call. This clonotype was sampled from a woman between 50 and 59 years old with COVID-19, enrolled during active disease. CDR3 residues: CASSYSGSDLKDF. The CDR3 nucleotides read TGTGCCAGCAGTTACTCCGGGTCCGACTTGAAGGACTTC.